The 21 T cell receptor beta chains listed next were all sequenced from one sample in a study of T cell repertoires in cytomegalovirus infection. Antigens of these TCRs are unknown. Via MiXCR, TCRdb re-called the reads, giving one row per CDR3 protein. This sample has nearly 700,000 distinct CDR3 sequences; approximately 33% occur once, and the top ten carry 15% to 20%. The sequenced sample was cultured PBMCs, obtained from culture after CMV antigen stimulation. The source of these receptors is a human donor in good health (CMV status not recorded). Some clones in this sample may be carry-over from other donors' samples.

The V and J genes are TRBV6-5 and TRBJ2-1; 7 bases map to TRBD2. CDR1 MNHEY and CDR2 SVGAGI come from the germline V gene. CDR3 length equals 16 residues. With 8 bases clipped from V and 5 bases from J, the junction kept 15 bases outside the gene matches. The CDR3 sequence is CASGRGSYSVHNEQFF. The CDR3 DNA is TGTGCCAGCGGGCGGGGGTCCTATTCCGTCCACAATGAGCAGTTCTTC.

The J gene is TRBJ1-2, the V gene TRBV20-1, with unresolved D. V lost 5 bases and J lost 4, with 11 bases in between. The length of the CDR3 is 12 residues. Per germline, CDR1 DFQATT and CDR2 SNEGSKA (reference sequence). DNA of the CDR3: TGCAGTGCTCTCCGGGAGACCTATGGCTACACCTTC. This sequence encodes CSALRETYGYTF.

The chain links TRBV6-1 to TRBJ1-3; no clear D. V lost 3 bases and J lost 0, with 3 bases in between. CDR3 size: 13 residues. CDR1 and CDR2 from the germline V gene are MNHNS and SASEGT. CDR3 nucleotide sequence: TGTGCCAGCAGTGACAACTCTGGAAACACCATATATTTT. Translation: CASSDNSGNTIYF.

This clonotype was picked up a small number of times. The chain uses TRBV7-2 and TRBJ2-7, with D unresolved. V lost 5 bases to trimming and J lost 2 bases, with 13 bases between them. CDR3 length: 14 residues. The germline gives CDR1 SGHTA, CDR2 FQGNSA. The CDR3 nucleotides read TGTGCCAGCAGCCGGATGGTGAGCGCCTACGAGCAGTACTTC. It translates to CASSRMVSAYEQYF.

A few counts support this clonotype. The chain uses TRBV7-2 and TRBJ2-3, with D unclear. Trimming left V 3 bases short and J 2 bases short, with 6 bases between. The CDR3 sequence is 13 residues long. Germline CDR1 reads SGHTA; CDR2 reads FQGNSA. The CDR3 DNA reads TGTGCCAGCAGCTTTGGATTCACAGATACGCAGTATTTT. Its protein product is CASSFGFTDTQYF.

The J gene is TRBJ1-5, the V gene TRBV19, with D perhaps matching TRBD1 (5 bases). From germline, CDR1 is LNHDA and CDR2 SQIVND (reference sequence). The CDR3 runs 14 residues. V lost 5 bases and J 6 bases, leaving 14 bases between the germline ends. The chain's CDR3 is CASSGNRFGQPQHF. The CDR3 region has the DNA TGTGCCAGTAGTGGCAACAGGTTTGGTCAGCCCCAGCATTTT.

This chain uses TRBV6-1 with TRBJ2-5; D unclear. V lost 1 base, J lost 7 bases, and 10 bases lay in between. Germline lookup yields CDR1 MNHNS and CDR2 SASEGT. The CDR3 covers 13 residues. The CDR3, as DNA: TGTGCCAGCAGTGAAGACGGCTCCCTGACCCAGTACTTC. Residues: CASSEDGSLTQYF.

This clonotype was counted a few times. The V gene is TRBV15, the J gene TRBJ1-1; a possible D gene is TRBD1 (6 bases). CDR3 length: 15 residues. Germline V gene sequence: CDR1 LNHNV, CDR2 YYDKDF (reference sequence). The V end lost 3 bases, the J end lost 1 base, and 12 bases lay between the germline ends. CDR3 sequence: CATSSLKGGNTEAFF. The CDR3 nucleotides read TGTGCCACCAGCAGCCTAAAGGGGGGGAACACTGAAGCTTTCTTT. Combining the CDR3 with reference TRBV15 and TRBJ1-1 gives the whole variable domain DAMVIQNPRYQVTQFGKPVTLSCSQTLNHNVMYWYQQKSSQAPKLLFHYYDKDFNNEADTPDNFQSRRPNTSFCFLDIRSPGLGDTAMYLCATSSLKGGNTEAFFGQGTRLTVV.

This clonotype appeared many times. This chain joins TRBV28 and TRBJ1-4, with D unclear. The CDR3 consists of 12 residues. Germline V CDR1 and CDR2: MDHEN, SYDVKM. V gave up 4 bases and J gave up 4 bases, with 4 bases separating them. CDR3 sequence (DNA): TGTGCCAGCAGTTCCAGTAATGAAAAACTGTTTTTT. Translation: CASSSSNEKLFF.

Note on this clonotype: A clone one base away is much larger, so this may be a read error. The J gene is TRBJ1-1, the V gene TRBV7-2, with no clear D. The CDR3 sequence is 14 residues long. In germline, CDR1 is SGHTA, CDR2 FQGNSA. CDR3 amino acids: CVSSLIGLNTEAFF. CDR3 sequence (DNA): TGTGTCAGCAGCTTAATTGGCTTGAACACTGAAGCTTTCTTT.

This clonotype was found a few times. DNA of the CDR3: TGCAGTGCTAGAAAAGGAGGCTCTGGAAACACCATATATTTT. Protein sequence: CSARKGGSGNTIYF. V and J are TRBV20-1 and TRBJ1-3; no reliable D call. Germline V gene lookup returns CDR1 DFQATT and CDR2 SNEGSKA (reference sequence). V lost 2 bases and J 0 bases, leaving 8 bases between the germline ends. The length of the CDR3 is 14 residues.

This sequence joins TRBV28 and TRBJ2-7; D gene uncertain. V was shortened by 3 bases and J by 0 bases, with 6 bases between the two germline ends. Germline assignment: CDR1 MDHEN and CDR2 SYDVKM. This CDR3 has 13 amino acids. The CDR3 sequence: CASSFRNSYEQYF. The CDR3 DNA reads as TGTGCCAGCAGTTTCCGCAACTCCTACGAGCAGTACTTC.

The chain is built from TRBV2 and TRBJ1-6; D is ambiguous. This CDR3 spans 14 amino acids. Trimming took off 7 bases at V and 0 bases at J, with 7 bases between the two ends. Germline V gene sequence: CDR1 SNHLY, CDR2 FYNNEI. The CDR3 DNA follows: TGTGCCAGCATGCGGAGCTCCTATAATTCACCCCTCCACTTT. Protein product: CASMRSSYNSPLHF. Full variable domain (rest looked up from reference TRBV2 and TRBJ1-6): EPEVTQTPSHQVTQMGQEVILRCVPISNHLYFYWYRQILGQKVEFLVSFYNNEISEKSEIFDDQFSVERPDGSNFTLKIRSTKLEDSAMYFCASMRSSYNSPLHFGNGTRLTVT.

The chain carries TRBV6-5 and TRBJ1-3; D gene unclear. V lost 3 bases and J lost 0, with 6 bases in between. This CDR3 region has 14 residues. CDR1 MNHEY and CDR2 SVGAGI come from the germline V gene. DNA for the CDR3: TGTGCCAGCAGTTATGGGCGCTCTGGAAACACCATATATTTT. Amino acid sequence: CASSYGRSGNTIYF.

CDR3 DNA: TGTGCCAGCAGCTTTTTGCGGGGGACAGGGGGGAAGTTGACTGAAGCTTTCTTT. This sequence encodes CASSFLRGTGGKLTEAFF. The chain is built from TRBV5-4 and TRBJ1-1, with 11 bases lining up with TRBD1. Germline lookup yields CDR1 SGHNT and CDR2 YYREEE (reference sequence). V was clipped by 2 bases and J by 5 bases; unmatched bases: 14. This CDR3 has 18 residues.

The J gene is TRBJ1-2, the V gene TRBV4-3, with D tentatively TRBD1 (5 bases). The germline CDR1 and CDR2 sequences are LGHNA and YSLEER. V shed 2 bases and J shed 6 bases, with 10 bases lying between them. This CDR3 is 13 amino acids long. CDR3 bases: TGCGCCAGCAGCCAAAATCAGGGAAATGGCTACACCTTC. Translated, it gives CASSQNQGNGYTF.

The V gene is TRBV27, the J gene TRBJ1-5; possible D gene TRBD1, 5 bases. CDR3 length: 16 residues. V was clipped by 7 bases and J by 0 bases, with 16 bases between them. Germline V gene sequence: CDR1 MNHEY, CDR2 SMNVEV (reference sequence). The CDR3 protein is CASKSGTEFSNQPQHF. DNA for the CDR3: TGTGCCAGCAAGTCTGGGACGGAATTTAGCAATCAGCCCCAGCATTTT.

This clonotype was seen a few times. This chain connects TRBV12-3 or TRBV12-4 to TRBJ1-2; a possible D gene is TRBD1 (5 bases). This CDR3 has 14 residues. Trimming left V 5 bases short and J 3 bases short, with 13 bases between. CDR3 coding DNA: TGTGCCAGCAGTCGATGGGGGAGGGACTATGGCTACACCTTC. Its translation is CASSRWGRDYGYTF.

A remark on this clonotype: A much larger clone lies one base from this, so it may be a read error. V gene TRBV7-2 combines with J gene TRBJ2-7; D gene uncertain. CDR3 size: 15 residues. CDR1 and CDR2 from the germline V gene are SGHTA and FQGNSA. V was clipped by 1 base and J by 8 bases, with 18 bases between them. The DNA of the CDR3 is TGTGCCAGCAGCTTAGAAGGTGGCAACTTGGGGAAGCAGTACTTC. Translated: CASSLEGGNLGKQYF.

Comments on this clonotype: The junction differs from germline at one of its ends, possibly a read error. The V and J genes are TRBV7-9 and TRBJ2-5; D is tentatively TRBD1 or TRBD2 (5 bases each). CDR1 is SEHNR and CDR2 is FQNEAQ in the germline V gene (reference sequence). The CDR3 totals 8 residues. The CDR3 sequence: CASSPGHF. CDR3 coding DNA: TGTGCCAGCAGCCCGGGACACTTC.

The sample holds a few counts of this clonotype. The chain carries TRBV5-1 and TRBJ2-2; 7 nucleotides agree with TRBD2. CDR3 length: 16 residues. Germline V gives CDR1 SGHRS, CDR2 YFSETQ. J gave up 2 bases and V 5 bases, and 9 bases lay outside the gene matches. The CDR3 DNA reads TGCGCCAGCAGGACAGACGGGGGGTTAAACACCGGGGAGCTGTTTTTT. It encodes CASRTDGGLNTGELFF.